This T cell receptor (beta chain) was captured in a study of blood T cells in healthy people across ages. This clonotype was detected a few times. The use of a sample-barcoded 5' primer and a J-beta primer mix characterized a second PCR of about 6 to 12 cycles. TCRdb redid the calling of the 5' RACE reads with MiXCR, one entry per CDR3 protein. The sample contains 500,000 to 600,000 distinct CDR3 sequences, approximately 27% of which appear only once. Looked up from germline, CDR1 is SEHNR and CDR2 is FQNEAQ (reference sequence). With V trimmed by 4 bases and J by 5 bases, 4 bases remained unmatched. This CDR3 contains 14 residues.

The chain is built from TRBV7-9 and TRBJ1-1; TRBD1 aligns across 10 bases. The clonotype comes from a woman in her seventies in good health. The specimen sequenced was blood. CDR3 sequence (DNA): TGTGCCAGCAGCTCTGACAGGGGGCGAACTGAAGCTTTCTTT. This sequence encodes CASSSDRGRTEAFF.